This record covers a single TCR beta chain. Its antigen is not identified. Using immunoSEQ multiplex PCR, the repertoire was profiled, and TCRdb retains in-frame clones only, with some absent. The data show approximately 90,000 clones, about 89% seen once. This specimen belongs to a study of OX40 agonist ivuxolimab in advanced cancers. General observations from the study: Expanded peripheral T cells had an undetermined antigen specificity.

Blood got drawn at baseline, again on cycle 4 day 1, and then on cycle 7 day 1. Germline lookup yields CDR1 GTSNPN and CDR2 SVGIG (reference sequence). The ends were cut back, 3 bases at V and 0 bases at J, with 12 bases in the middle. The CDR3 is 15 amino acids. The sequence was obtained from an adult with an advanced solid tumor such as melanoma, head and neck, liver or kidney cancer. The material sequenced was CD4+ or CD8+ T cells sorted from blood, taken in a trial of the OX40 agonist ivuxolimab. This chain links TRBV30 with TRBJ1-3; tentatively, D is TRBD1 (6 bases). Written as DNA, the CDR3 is TGTGCCTGGAGAAGGACAGTGCCCTCTGGAAACACCATATATTTT. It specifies CAWRRTVPSGNTIYF.